A single sample is the source of the 21 T cell receptor beta chains below, sequenced in a study of cytomegalovirus exposure and HLA in healthy donors. The PCR was carried out with 60 Vbeta primers and 13 Jbeta primers. TCRdb's copy holds only in-frame clones and misses some; the assay was immunoSEQ multiplex PCR. The repertoire includes over 80,000 clones, about three quarters of them detected once, and roughly 3.6% sits in the top ten. Source material: PBMCs. These receptors all stem from a man aged 40-55 years in good health and CMV-seronegative.

The chain carries TRBV7-8 and TRBJ1-1, with D uncertain. V was pared by 5 bases and J by 0 bases, with 19 bases between. Per the germline V gene, CDR1 is SGHVS and CDR2 is FQNEAQ. The CDR3 contains 17 residues. CDR3 amino acids: CASSPRPSRKMNTEAFF. DNA of the CDR3: TGTGCCAGCAGCCCGCGGCCCAGCCGGAAGATGAACACTGAAGCTTTCTTT.

This clone was recorded once. Here the CDR3 DNA reads TGTGCCAGCAGTCCCTCCCCGGGATTGGGCTCCTTGGATCAGCCCCAGCATTTT. It translates to CASSPSPGLGSLDQPQHF. The chain is built from TRBV28 and TRBJ1-5, with unresolved D. The germline CDR1 and CDR2 sequences are MDHEN and SYDVKM. The ends were cut back, 5 bases at V and 5 bases at J, with 25 bases in the middle. The CDR3 loop spans 18 amino acids.

V usage is TRBV5-5 and J usage is TRBJ2-3, with D hard to call. Trimming removed 0 bases from V and 10 bases from J, with 9 bases in between. Germline V gene sequence: CDR1 SGHKS, CDR2 YYEKEE (reference sequence). The CDR3 extends over 12 amino acids. The CDR3 sequence is CASSLVEAAQYF. In DNA form, the CDR3 reads TGTGCCAGCAGCTTGGTTGAGGCTGCGCAGTATTTT.

The V and J genes are TRBV13 and TRBJ1-1; D is perhaps TRBD1 (6 bases). The germline V gene encodes CDR1 PRHDT and CDR2 FYEKMQ (reference sequence). V shed 5 bases and J shed 5 bases, with 21 bases lying between them. This CDR3 has 16 amino acids. The CDR3 nucleotides are TGTGCCAGCAGCCGACGGACAGCCCCCTGGGAGACTGAAGCTTTCTTT. Protein product: CASSRRTAPWETEAFF.

This clone has only a few counts. This chain uses TRBV6-1 with TRBJ1-4, with 9 positions matching TRBD1. The CDR3 runs 14 residues. J was trimmed by 7 bases and V by 1 base; bases with no gene match: 1. Germline-derived CDR1 and CDR2 are MNHNS and SASEGT. In DNA form, the CDR3 reads TGTGCCAGCAGTGAAGGGACAGGGGTTGAAAAACTGTTTTTT. This sequence encodes CASSEGTGVEKLFF.

CDR3 nucleotide sequence: TGTGCCAGCAGCAGGGATCGGGAGTTTCGCGAGCAGTACTTC. Protein sequence: CASSRDREFREQYF. The chain recombines TRBV6-1 with TRBJ2-7; possibly TRBD2 for D (6 bases). CDR1 is MNHNS and CDR2 is SASEGT in the germline V gene. This CDR3 is 14 amino acids long. V was pared by 6 bases and J by 6 bases, with 18 bases between.

V gene TRBV4-1 combines with J gene TRBJ2-2, with D unclear. The CDR3 is made up of 13 amino acids. V gave up 1 base and J gave up 6 bases, with 6 bases separating them. Germline assignment: CDR1 MGHRA and CDR2 YSYEKL. This CDR3 reads CASSQVRAGELFF. As DNA, the CDR3 is TGCGCCAGCAGCCAAGTCCGGGCCGGGGAGCTGTTTTTT.

The V and J genes are TRBV5-1 and TRBJ2-7; D is ambiguous. Per the germline V gene, CDR1 is SGHRS and CDR2 is YFSETQ. The CDR3 length is 15 residues. The V end lost 7 bases, the J end lost 1 base, and 18 bases lay between the germline ends. The CDR3 DNA reads TGCGCCAGCCGATCCACCCTAGACGTTTCCTACGAGCAGTACTTC. This codes for CASRSTLDVSYEQYF.

In DNA, the CDR3 is TGTGCCAGCCGGGAGGGGGTTAGCACAGATACGCAGTATTTT. It yields the protein CASREGVSTDTQYF. The chain recombines TRBV9 with TRBJ2-3, with 8 bases aligning to TRBD2. Germline V lookup: CDR1 SGDLS, CDR2 YYNGEE. V trimming: 7 bases; J trimming: 0 bases; junction bases outside the gene matches: 4. The CDR3 is made up of 14 amino acids.

The chain joins TRBV5-4 to TRBJ2-2; 10 nucleotides agree with TRBD1. Germline trimming cut 3 bases from V and 4 bases from J; bases unmatched to any gene: 6. Germline assignment: CDR1 SGHNT and CDR2 YYREEE (reference sequence). The CDR3 covers 16 residues. Here the CDR3 reads CASSSDRGLGTGELFF. CDR3 DNA: TGTGCCAGCAGCTCCGACAGGGGGCTCGGCACCGGGGAGCTGTTTTTT.

This clone came up a few times. This chain links TRBV11-3 with TRBJ2-3, with D tentatively TRBD2 (5 bases). Germline loops: CDR1 SGHNT, CDR2 YENEEA. The CDR3 covers 13 residues. Trimming took 5 bases from V and 8 from J, leaving 14 bases between them. The CDR3 spells CASSPTTGGTQYF. In DNA form, the CDR3 reads TGTGCCAGCAGCCCTACGACCGGAGGTACGCAGTATTTT.

This chain links TRBV28 with TRBJ2-2; 9 bases are shared with TRBD2. Germline assignment: CDR1 MDHEN and CDR2 SYDVKM. J was trimmed by 4 bases and V by 5 bases; bases with no gene match: 5. This CDR3 spans 15 amino acids. In DNA form, the CDR3 reads TGTGCCAGCAGTCCGAGCGGGGGGCTCACCGGGGAGCTGTTTTTT. Translated, it gives CASSPSGGLTGELFF.

This chain links TRBV7-6 with TRBJ2-2; 12 nucleotides agree with TRBD2. The germline V gene encodes CDR1 SGHVS and CDR2 FNYEAQ. CDR3 length: 19 residues. V lost 5 bases, J lost 4 bases, and 14 bases stayed unmatched. Here the CDR3 DNA reads TGTGCCAGCAGCCCCCACGAACTAGCGGGGGGACCATTCACCGGGGAGCTGTTTTTT. Amino acids: CASSPHELAGGPFTGELFF.

This clone has more than one count but fewer than ten. This sequence joins TRBV5-4 and TRBJ1-1; 8 bases align to TRBD1. The junction had 11 bases not matched to a gene; V was cut back by 4 bases and J by 0 bases. Germline V gene data show CDR1 as SGHNT and CDR2 as YYREEE (reference sequence). The CDR3 is 17 residues long. This chain's CDR3 is CASSIGGQGFMNTEAFF. CDR3 in DNA: TGTGCCAGCAGCATAGGAGGACAGGGATTCATGAACACTGAAGCTTTCTTT.

The chain couples TRBV4-3 to TRBJ2-7, with TRBD2 matching 9 bases. Germline CDR1 is LGHNA and CDR2 is YSLEER. This CDR3 has 17 amino acids. The J segment lost 2 bases and the V segment lost 0 bases, leaving 8 bases of the junction unmatched. The DNA of the CDR3 is TGCGCCAGCAGCCAAGATTTGAGGTCTAGCGGGACCTACGAGCAGTACTTC. It specifies CASSQDLRSSGTYEQYF.

The chain recombines TRBV7-8 with TRBJ1-1; 9 bases map to TRBD1. Germline CDR1 is SGHVS and CDR2 is FQNEAQ. Trimming took 3 bases from V and 6 from J; bases not matched to a gene: 8. This CDR3 region has 15 residues. This chain's CDR3 is CASSFRRDRVPEAFF. CDR3 DNA sequence: TGTGCCAGCAGCTTCCGGCGGGACAGGGTGCCTGAAGCTTTCTTT.

The rearrangement links TRBV5-1 to TRBJ2-5; 12 nucleotides match TRBD2. The germline V gene has CDR1 SGHRS and CDR2 YFSETQ. The CDR3 spans 18 residues. Trimming removed 0 bases from V and 5 bases from J; junction bases left unmatched: 11. This chain's CDR3 is CASSLEASGGAVGETQYF. The CDR3 bases are TGCGCCAGCAGCTTGGAGGCTAGCGGGGGGGCCGTTGGGGAGACCCAGTACTTC. Using reference TRBV5-1 and TRBJ2-5 for the parts outside the CDR3, the full variable domain is KAGVTQTPRYLIKTRGQQVTLSCSPISGHRSVSWYQQTPGQGLQFLFEYFSETQRNKGNFPGRFSGRQFSNSRSEMNVSTLELGDSALYLCASSLEASGGAVGETQYFGPGTRLLVL.

This clone showed up just a few times. The chain couples TRBV5-6 to TRBJ2-7; D remains ambiguous. Looked up from germline, CDR1 is SGHDT and CDR2 is YYEEEE. The CDR3 is 14 amino acids. Trimming stripped 4 bases from V and 0 bases from J, with 11 bases between. DNA of the CDR3: TGTGCCAGCAGCATGACTTATTCCTCCTACGAGCAGTACTTC. Amino acids: CASSMTYSSYEQYF.

The V call is TRBV7-2, the J call TRBJ1-6, with a weak D call TRBD1 (5 bases). The V end was cut by 2 bases, the J end by 6 bases, with 11 bases between. CDR3 length: 15 residues. The V gene's germline CDR1 is SGHTA and CDR2 FQGNSA. For the CDR3, the DNA is TGTGCCAGCAGCTTATACCAGGGCGGTAATTCACCCCTCCACTTT. This sequence encodes CASSLYQGGNSPLHF. Drawing the rest from reference TRBV7-2 and TRBJ1-6, the complete variable domain is GAGVSQSPSNKVTEKGKDVELRCDPISGHTALYWYRQSLGQGLEFLIYFQGNSAPDKSGLPSDRFSAERTGGSVSTLTIQRTQQEDSAVYLCASSLYQGGNSPLHFGNGTRLTVT.

V is TRBV2 and J is TRBJ1-2; maybe TRBD1 (5 bases). From germline, CDR1 is SNHLY and CDR2 FYNNEI. This CDR3 comprises 14 residues. Deletions cut 3 bases from V and 4 bases from J, with 12 bases between. CDR3 DNA: TGTGCCAGCAGTGAGGGGCTCTTAGGCTATGGCTACACCTTC. It is translated as CASSEGLLGYGYTF.

This chain uses TRBV7-8 with TRBJ1-3; D call uncertain. The CDR3 extends over 12 amino acids. Between the trimmed V and J ends, which lost 2 bases and 8 bases, there was a span of 7 bases. From germline, CDR1 is SGHVS and CDR2 FQNEAQ. The CDR3 is CASSLLRDTIYF. The DNA for the CDR3 is TGTGCCAGCAGCTTATTACGGGACACCATATATTTT.